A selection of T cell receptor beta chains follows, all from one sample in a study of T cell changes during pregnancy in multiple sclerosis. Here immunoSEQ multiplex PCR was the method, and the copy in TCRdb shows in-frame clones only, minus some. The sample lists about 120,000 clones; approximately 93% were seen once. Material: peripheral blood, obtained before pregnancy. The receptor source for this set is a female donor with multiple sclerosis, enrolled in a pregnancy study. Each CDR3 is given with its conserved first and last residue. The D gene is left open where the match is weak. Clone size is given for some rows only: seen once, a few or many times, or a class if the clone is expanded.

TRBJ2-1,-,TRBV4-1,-,TGCGCCAGCAGCCAAATTGTACTAGTAAAAAATGACAATGAGCAGTTCTTC,CASSQIVLVKNDNEQFF
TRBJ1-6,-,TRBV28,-,TGTGCCAGCAGCTACCGGAGGACAGTAAATAATTCACCCCTCCACTTT,CASSYRRTVNNSPLHF
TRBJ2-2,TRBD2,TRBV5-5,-,TGTGCCAGCAGCCAGGGGGCTAGCGGGAGTACCGGGGAGCTGTTTTTT,CASSQGASGSTGELFF
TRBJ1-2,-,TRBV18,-,TGTGCCAGCTCACCTGAGTATGCAGGGGCAACTAACTATGGCTACACCTTC,CASSPEYAGATNYGYTF
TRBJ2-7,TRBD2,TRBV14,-,TGTGCCAGCAGCCAAAAACCAGGGACTAGCGGGAGTAAGCAGTACTTC,CASSQKPGTSGSKQYF
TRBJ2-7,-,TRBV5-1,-,TGTGCCAGCAGCTTGGCAGACGAGCAGTACTTC,CASSLADEQYF
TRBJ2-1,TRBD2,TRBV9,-,TGTGCCAGCAGCGAGAACTTAGCTAGCGGGAGCTCCTACAATGAGCAGTTCTTC,CASSENLASGSSYNEQFF
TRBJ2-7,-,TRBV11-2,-,TGTGCCAGCAGCCTATCTGGAGCATCCTACGAGCAGTACTTC,CASSLSGASYEQYF
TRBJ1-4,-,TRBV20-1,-,TGCAGTGGACAGTCAAATGAAAAACTGTTTTTT,CSGQSNEKLFF
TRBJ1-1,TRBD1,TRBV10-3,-,TGTGCCATCAGCGCAGGGACAGGGGCCATGAACACTGAAGCTTTCTTT,CAISAGTGAMNTEAFF
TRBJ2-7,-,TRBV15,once,TGTGCCACCAGCAGAGATATCCGGGGGACTGACGAGCAGTACTTC,CATSRDIRGTDEQYF
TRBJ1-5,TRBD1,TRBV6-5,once,TGTGCCAGCAGTAGGGACAGCCAAAATCAGCCCCAGCATTTT,CASSRDSQNQPQHF
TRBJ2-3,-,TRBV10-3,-,TGTGCCATCAGTATAGCGTCAACTACTAGCACAGATACGCAGTATTTT,CAISIASTTSTDTQYF
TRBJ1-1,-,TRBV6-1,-,TGTGCCAGCGGCCGTTGGTATGAAGCTTTCTTT,CASGRWYEAFF
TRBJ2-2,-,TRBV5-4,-,TGTGCCAGCAGCTTGAGTCAGGCGAACACCGGGGAGCTGTTTTTT,CASSLSQANTGELFF
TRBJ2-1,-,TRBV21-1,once,TGTGCCAGCAGCGCCCAACTAGCGGGAGGGTTGGATGAGCAGTTCTTC,CASSAQLAGGLDEQFF
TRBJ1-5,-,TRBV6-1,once,TGTGCCAGCATCTTAGTTCTCGGAGGGCATCAGCCCCAGCATTTT,CASILVLGGHQPQHF
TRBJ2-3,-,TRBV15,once,TGTGCCACCAGCAGCAGCGGAGACTCCACAGATACGCAGTATTTT,CATSSSGDSTDTQYF
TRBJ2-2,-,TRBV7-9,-,TGTGCCAGCAGCTTACAAGGGGCCGGGGAGCTGTTTTTT,CASSLQGAGELFF
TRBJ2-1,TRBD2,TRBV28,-,TGTGCCAGCAGCAGCGGGAGGGCCATCGTGCAGTTCTTC,CASSSGRAIVQFF
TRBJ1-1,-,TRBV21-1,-,TGTGCCAGCAGATCAAGGTCCCAGAGGGCGAACACTGAAGCTTTCTTT,CASRSRSQRANTEAFF
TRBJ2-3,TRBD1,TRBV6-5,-,TGTGCCAGCAGTTTCCGACAGGGAAGTCGCACAGATACGCAGTATTTT,CASSFRQGSRTDTQYF
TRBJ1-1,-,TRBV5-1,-,TGCGCCAGCAGCTTTACAGGCGGGGCCCCGAACACTGAAGCTTTCTTT,CASSFTGGAPNTEAFF
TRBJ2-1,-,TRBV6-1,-,TGTGCCAGCAGTGACTCAAGCCCCTACAATGAGCAGTTCTTC,CASSDSSPYNEQFF
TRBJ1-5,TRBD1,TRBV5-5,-,TGTGCCAGCAGCCGGGACAGCTATAGCAATCAGCCCCAGCATTTT,CASSRDSYSNQPQHF
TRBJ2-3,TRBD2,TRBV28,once,TGTGCCAGCAGTTTCGCCCCGGGAGCGGGAGTTGTAGCAGATACGCAGTATTTT,CASSFAPGAGVVADTQYF
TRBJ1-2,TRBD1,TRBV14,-,TGTGCCAGCAGCCATGGCAGGGGGCGCTCTTATGGCTACACCTTC,CASSHGRGRSYGYTF
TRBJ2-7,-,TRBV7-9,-,TGTGCCAGCAGCTCTTTTTCGGGTAGCTCCTACGAGCAGTACTTC,CASSSFSGSSYEQYF
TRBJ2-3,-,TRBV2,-,TGTGCCAGCAGTGAAGGTGCGGGAATGACAGATACGCAGTATTTT,CASSEGAGMTDTQYF
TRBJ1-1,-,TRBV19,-,TGTGCCACCCACCCCCCTAACTACAGGGAAACTGAAGCTTTCTTT,CATHPPNYRETEAFF
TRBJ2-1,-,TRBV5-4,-,TGTGCCAGCAGCCCACCGAAAGGGAGCTCCTACAATGAGCAGTTCTTC,CASSPPKGSSYNEQFF
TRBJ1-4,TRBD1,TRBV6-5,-,TGTGCCAGCACCATGGGACAGCCCCCGGAAAAACTGTTTTTT,CASTMGQPPEKLFF
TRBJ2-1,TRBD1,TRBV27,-,TGTGCCAGCAGACCGGGACAGGTGAACAATGAGCAGTTCTTC,CASRPGQVNNEQFF
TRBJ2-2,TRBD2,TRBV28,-,TGTGCCAGCAACGGAGAGGGGACTAGGTACACCGGGGAGCTGTTTTTT,CASNGEGTRYTGELFF
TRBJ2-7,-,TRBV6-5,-,TGTGCCAGCAGTTACTCGACTAACTACGAGCAGTACTTC,CASSYSTNYEQYF
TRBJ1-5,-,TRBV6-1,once,TGTGCCAGCAGCTCGGGACTCGGGATTGATCAGCCCCAGCATTTT,CASSSGLGIDQPQHF
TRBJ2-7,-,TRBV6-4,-,TGTGCCAGCATTTCTCCCTCCGAGCACGAGCAGTACTTC,CASISPSEHEQYF
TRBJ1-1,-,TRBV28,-,TGTGCCAGCAGTTGGGGTCCTCTGGGAGGGAACACTGAAGCTTTCTTT,CASSWGPLGGNTEAFF
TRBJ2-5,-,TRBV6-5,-,TGTGCCAGCAGTAGTTCAGGGGAGACCCAGTACTTC,CASSSSGETQYF
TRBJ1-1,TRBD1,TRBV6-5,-,TGTGCCAGCAGTTACCGTAAGGGGGCTGGCACTGAAGCTTTCTTT,CASSYRKGAGTEAFF
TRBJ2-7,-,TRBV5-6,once,TGTGCCAGCAGCTTGTTTGTACCGGTCTATTCCTACGAGCAGTACTTC,CASSLFVPVYSYEQYF
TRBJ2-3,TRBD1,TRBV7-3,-,TGTGCCAGCAGCTTACGGACAGGGGTGGCAGATACGCAGTATTTT,CASSLRTGVADTQYF
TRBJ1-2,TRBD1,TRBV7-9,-,TGTGCCAGCAGCCGGACAGGGGAGGCCTATGGCTACACCTTC,CASSRTGEAYGYTF
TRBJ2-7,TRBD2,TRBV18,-,TGTGCCAGCTCACAGCGGGGGACTAGCGGGAACGCCCCCTATCGCGAGCAGTACTTC,CASSQRGTSGNAPYREQYF
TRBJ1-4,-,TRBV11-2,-,TGTGCCAGCAGCTGGGGGGGAACTAATGAAAAACTGTTTTTT,CASSWGGTNEKLFF